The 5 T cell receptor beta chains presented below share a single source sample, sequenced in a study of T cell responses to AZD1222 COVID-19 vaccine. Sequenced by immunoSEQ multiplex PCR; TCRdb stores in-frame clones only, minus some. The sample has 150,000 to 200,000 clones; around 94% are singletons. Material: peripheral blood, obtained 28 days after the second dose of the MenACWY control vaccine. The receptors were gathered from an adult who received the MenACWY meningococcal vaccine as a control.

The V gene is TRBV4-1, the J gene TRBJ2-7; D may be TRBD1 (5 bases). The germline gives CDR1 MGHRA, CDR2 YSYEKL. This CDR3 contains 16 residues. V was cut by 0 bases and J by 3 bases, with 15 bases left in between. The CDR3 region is CASSQDWAQGNYEQYF. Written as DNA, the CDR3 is TGCGCCAGCAGCCAAGATTGGGCCCAGGGAAACTACGAGCAGTACTTC.

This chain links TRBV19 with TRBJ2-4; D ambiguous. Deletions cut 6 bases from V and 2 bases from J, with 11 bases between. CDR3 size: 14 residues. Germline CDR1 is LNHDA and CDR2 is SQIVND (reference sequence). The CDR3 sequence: CASRVVGSKNIQYF. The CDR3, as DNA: TGTGCCAGTAGGGTAGTGGGGTCCAAAAACATTCAGTACTTC.

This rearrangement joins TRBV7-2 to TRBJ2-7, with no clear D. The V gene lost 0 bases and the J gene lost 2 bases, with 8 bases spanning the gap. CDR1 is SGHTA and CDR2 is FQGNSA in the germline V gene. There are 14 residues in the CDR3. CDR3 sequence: CASSLAGGPYEQYF. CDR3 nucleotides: TGTGCCAGCAGCTTAGCCGGCGGCCCCTACGAGCAGTACTTC.

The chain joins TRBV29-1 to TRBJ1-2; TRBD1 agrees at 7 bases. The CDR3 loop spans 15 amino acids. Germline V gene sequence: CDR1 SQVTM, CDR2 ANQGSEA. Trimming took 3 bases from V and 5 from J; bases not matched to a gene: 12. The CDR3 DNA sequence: TGCAGCGTTGAGTACGGGACAGAATTTCTTTATGGCTACACCTTC. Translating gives CSVEYGTEFLYGYTF.

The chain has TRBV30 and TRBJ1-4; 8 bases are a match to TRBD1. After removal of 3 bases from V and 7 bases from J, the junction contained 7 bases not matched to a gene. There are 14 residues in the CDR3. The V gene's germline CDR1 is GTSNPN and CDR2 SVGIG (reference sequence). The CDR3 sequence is CAWSKGQAAEKLFF. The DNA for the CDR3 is TGTGCCTGGAGCAAGGGACAGGCCGCTGAAAAACTGTTTTTT.